This T cell receptor (beta chain) was found in a study of blood T cells in healthy people across ages. Germline CDR1 is SQVTM and CDR2 is ANQGSEA. The V gene lost 1 base and the J gene lost 8 bases, with 20 bases spanning the gap. This CDR3 comprises 15 residues. A second PCR, run for roughly 7 to 12 cycles, used a sample-barcoded 5' primer plus a J-beta primer mix. Each CDR3 protein is one row after TCRdb ran MiXCR on the 5' RACE reads. The table records roughly 2 million distinct CDR3 sequences, about 50% of them present only once. Whole-study results and caveats: Comparison with aged donors showed that long-lived donors had more naive CD4+ cells and higher diversity.

This clonotype was seen more than once but under ten times. The antigen is unknown. The TCR originated in a woman between 40 and 50 years old in good health. Sequencing used blood. This sequence joins TRBV29-1 and TRBJ1-2, with D possibly TRBD1 on 5 matching bases. The CDR3 loop is CSVEGGRDVAGGYTF. As DNA, the CDR3 is TGCAGCGTTGAAGGGGGGAGGGACGTAGCGGGCGGCTACACCTTC.